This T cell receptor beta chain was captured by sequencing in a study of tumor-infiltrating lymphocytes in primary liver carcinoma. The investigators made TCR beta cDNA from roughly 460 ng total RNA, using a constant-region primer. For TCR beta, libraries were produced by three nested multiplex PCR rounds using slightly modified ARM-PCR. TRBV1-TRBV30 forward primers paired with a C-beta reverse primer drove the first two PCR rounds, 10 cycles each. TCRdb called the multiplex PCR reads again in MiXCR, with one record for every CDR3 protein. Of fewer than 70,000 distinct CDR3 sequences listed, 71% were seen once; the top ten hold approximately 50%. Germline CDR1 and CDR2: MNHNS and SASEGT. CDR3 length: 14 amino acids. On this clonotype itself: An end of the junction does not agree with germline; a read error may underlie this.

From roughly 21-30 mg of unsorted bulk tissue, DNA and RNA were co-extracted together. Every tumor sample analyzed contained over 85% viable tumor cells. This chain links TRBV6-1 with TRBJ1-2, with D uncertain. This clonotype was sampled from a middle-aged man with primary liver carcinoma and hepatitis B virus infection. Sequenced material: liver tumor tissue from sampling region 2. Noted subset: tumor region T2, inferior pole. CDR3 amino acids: CASSEIRDNYSYTF. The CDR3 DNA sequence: TGTGCCAGCAGTGAAATTCGGGATAACTATAGCTACACCTTC.